The 16 T cell receptor beta chains given below trace back to one sample, sequenced in a study of blood T cells in healthy people across ages. The second PCR ran about 6 to 12 cycles with a sample-barcoded 5' primer and J-beta primers. TCRdb fed the 5' RACE reads into MiXCR, producing one record per CDR3 protein. The sample shows 1.8 million or so distinct CDR3 sequences, around 40% of them seen only once. Sequencing used blood. These receptors were obtained from a human donor in good health.

V is TRBV11-1 and J is TRBJ1-2, with 11 bases that match TRBD1. CDR1 is SGHAT and CDR2 is FQDESV in the germline V gene (reference sequence). The CDR3 runs 16 residues. V lost 5 bases, J lost 6 bases, and 11 bases stayed unmatched. The CDR3 DNA sequence: TGTGCCAGCAGCCTTAGGACAGGGGGCGAAGTTAATGGCTACACCTTC. It specifies CASSLRTGGEVNGYTF.

The chain employs TRBV3-1 and TRBJ1-1; D is unclear. Trimming shortened V by 5 bases and J by 1 base, and 8 bases separated the two germline ends. Germline V gene sequence: CDR1 LGHDT, CDR2 YNNKEL (reference sequence). The CDR3 contains 13 residues. In nucleotides, the CDR3 is TGTGCCAGCAGCTTCGAATGGAACACTGAAGCTTTCTTT. It translates to CASSFEWNTEAFF.

This clonotype has at least ten counts. The chain uses TRBV6-5 and TRBJ2-5, with D hard to call. The CDR3 runs 13 residues. Trimming pared 2 bases from V and 3 bases from J, leaving 7 bases between. The germline V gene has CDR1 MNHEY and CDR2 SVGAGI. DNA of the CDR3: TGTGCCAGCAGTTACGGACGCAAAGAGACCCAGTACTTC. Its protein is CASSYGRKETQYF.

A remark on this clonotype: With a much larger clone just one base away, this may be a read error. The rearrangement links TRBV5-5 to TRBJ2-5; D may be TRBD1 (6 bases). This CDR3 is 16 amino acids long. Germline values: CDR1 SGHKS, CDR2 YYEKEE (reference sequence). CDR3 in amino acids: CTSSWSTGHTEETQYF. In nucleotides, the CDR3 is TGTACCAGCAGCTGGTCGACAGGTCACACAGAAGAGACCCAGTACTTC.

The genes are TRBV5-1 and TRBJ1-2, with 9 nucleotides matching TRBD1. This CDR3 contains 14 residues. The V segment lost 4 bases and the J segment 4 bases; nucleotides outside the gene matches: 5. From germline, CDR1 is SGHRS and CDR2 YFSETQ. The DNA for the CDR3 is TGCGCCAGCAGCGGGGGACAGGGCCCCTATGGCTACACCTTC. Protein product: CASSGGQGPYGYTF.

This chain connects TRBV6-2 or TRBV6-3 to TRBJ2-5; D ambiguous. This CDR3 is built from 15 residues. V lost 2 bases and J lost 7, with 17 bases in between. CDR1 is MNHEY and CDR2 is SVGEGT in the germline V gene. Written as DNA, the CDR3 is TGTGCCAGCAGTTACACGCACGAGCCTGCTTTGACCCAGTACTTC. It yields the protein CASSYTHEPALTQYF.

Here the CDR3 DNA reads TGCGCCAGCAGCACCCCGGGACTAGAGGATGAGCAGTTCTTC. As protein: CASSTPGLEDEQFF. The chain recombines TRBV4-1 with TRBJ2-1; 8 nucleotides match TRBD2. Germline CDR1 reads MGHRA; CDR2 reads YSYEKL. The V gene end was trimmed by 5 bases and the J gene end by 8 bases; junction bases not matched to a gene: 8. There are 14 residues in the CDR3.

V gene TRBV6-6 combines with J gene TRBJ1-1; 7 bases map to TRBD1. The CDR3 has 16 residues. Losses at the gene ends were 0 bases for V and 0 bases for J; bases not matched to a gene: 4. From germline, CDR1 is MNHNY and CDR2 SVGAGI (reference sequence). In DNA form, the CDR3 reads TGTGCCAGCAGTTACTCGCGGGACAGCATGAACACTGAAGCTTTCTTT. Translating it yields CASSYSRDSMNTEAFF.

This clonotype was recorded a few times. The CDR3 sequence: CSASGTGYQPQHF. As DNA, the CDR3 is TGCAGTGCTAGTGGTACAGGGTATCAGCCCCAGCATTTT. The genes are TRBV20-1 and TRBJ1-5; maybe TRBD1 (6 bases). Per germline, CDR1 DFQATT and CDR2 SNEGSKA (reference sequence). Between the trimmed V and J ends, which lost 3 bases and 5 bases, there was a span of 11 bases. The CDR3 has 13 residues.

In this sample, this clonotype turned up a few times. The chain joins TRBV7-2 to TRBJ2-1; D ambiguous. Germline V gene data show CDR1 as SGHTA and CDR2 as FQGNSA. The V gene lost 1 base and the J gene lost 8 bases, with 9 bases spanning the gap. This CDR3 spans 13 amino acids. In DNA, the CDR3 is TGTGCCAGCAGCTTAGTTGGGTGGGATGAGCAGTTCTTC. Its translation: CASSLVGWDEQFF.

This clonotype was seen a few times. This chain connects TRBV29-1 to TRBJ2-3; a possible D gene is TRBD2 (5 bases). This CDR3 contains 14 residues. Trimming stripped 3 bases from V and 6 bases from J, with 16 bases between. Per germline, CDR1 SQVTM and CDR2 ANQGSEA. CDR3 coding DNA: TGCAGCGTTGATTGGGCCGGAGAGGGCGATACGCAGTATTTT. Amino acid sequence: CSVDWAGEGDTQYF.

The chain employs TRBV7-2 and TRBJ2-1; unclear D gene. V was shortened by 4 bases and J by 4 bases, with 11 bases between the two germline ends. The CDR3 covers 14 residues. Germline CDR1 is SGHTA and CDR2 is FQGNSA. The DNA for the CDR3 is TGTGCCAGCAGCTCATTATGGGGTTACAATGAGCAGTTCTTC. Translated, it gives CASSSLWGYNEQFF. Complete variable domain (other parts from reference TRBV7-2 and TRBJ2-1): GAGVSQSPSNKVTEKGKDVELRCDPISGHTALYWYRQSLGQGLEFLIYFQGNSAPDKSGLPSDRFSAERTGGSVSTLTIQRTQQEDSAVYLCASSSLWGYNEQFFGPGTRLTVL.

V gene TRBV5-1 combines with J gene TRBJ1-6; D remains ambiguous. The CDR3 totals 15 residues. Per germline, CDR1 SGHRS and CDR2 YFSETQ. The V and J ends lost 0 bases and 1 base respectively, with 5 bases between them. The CDR3 protein is CASSLGLSYNSPLHF. CDR3 coding DNA: TGCGCCAGCAGCTTGGGATTATCCTATAATTCACCCCTCCACTTT. The full variable domain, rest sourced from reference TRBV5-1 and TRBJ1-6, is KAGVTQTPRYLIKTRGQQVTLSCSPISGHRSVSWYQQTPGQGLQFLFEYFSETQRNKGNFPGRFSGRQFSNSRSEMNVSTLELGDSALYLCASSLGLSYNSPLHFGNGTRLTVT.

This clonotype was seen a few times. The chain has TRBV4-3 and TRBJ2-6; D ambiguous. Germline values: CDR1 LGHNA, CDR2 YSLEER. V was cut by 4 bases and J by 0 bases, with 16 bases left in between. The CDR3 is 18 residues long. In DNA, the CDR3 is TGCGCCAGCAGCCCCCTGGCAGACTGGTACTCTGGGGCCAACGTCCTGACTTTC. Translating gives CASSPLADWYSGANVLTF.

This clonotype was seen only a few times. The gene calls are TRBV6-2 or TRBV6-3 and TRBJ2-1; D might be TRBD1 (6 bases). Germline V CDR1 and CDR2: MNHEY, SVGEGT. The CDR3 extends over 14 amino acids. V was trimmed by 7 bases and J by 4 bases, leaving 14 bases between them. CDR3 loop: CASNTGSSYNEQFF. The CDR3 region has the DNA TGTGCCAGCAATACAGGGAGCTCATACAATGAGCAGTTCTTC.

There are a few counts of this clonotype. The chain recombines TRBV5-5 with TRBJ1-1, with unresolved D. The ends were cut back, 3 bases at V and 8 bases at J, with 11 bases in the middle. Germline CDR1 SGHKS, CDR2 YYEKEE (reference sequence). The CDR3 contains 12 residues. The CDR3 loop is CASSYDSAEAFF. The CDR3 DNA sequence: TGTGCCAGCAGCTACGACTCGGCAGAAGCTTTCTTT.